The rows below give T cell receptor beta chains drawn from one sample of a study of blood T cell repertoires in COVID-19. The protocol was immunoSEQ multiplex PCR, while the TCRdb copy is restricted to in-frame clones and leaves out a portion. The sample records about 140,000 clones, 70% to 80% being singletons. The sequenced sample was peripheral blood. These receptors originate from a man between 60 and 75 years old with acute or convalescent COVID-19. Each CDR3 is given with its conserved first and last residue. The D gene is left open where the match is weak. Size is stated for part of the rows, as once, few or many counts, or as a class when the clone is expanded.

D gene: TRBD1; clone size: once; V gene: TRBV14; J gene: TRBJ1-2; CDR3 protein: CASSQGWTGFNYGYTF; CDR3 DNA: TGTGCCAGCAGCCAAGGTTGGACAGGTTTTAACTATGGCTACACCTTC
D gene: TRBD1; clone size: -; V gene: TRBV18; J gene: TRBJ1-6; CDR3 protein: CASSPGPGTANSPLHF; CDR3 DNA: TGTGCCAGCTCGCCTGGCCCCGGGACAGCCAATTCACCCCTCCACTTT
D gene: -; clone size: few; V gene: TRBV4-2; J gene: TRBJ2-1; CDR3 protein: CASSQEGAGMYNEQFF; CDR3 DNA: TGTGCCAGCAGCCAAGAGGGGGCAGGGATGTACAATGAGCAGTTCTTC
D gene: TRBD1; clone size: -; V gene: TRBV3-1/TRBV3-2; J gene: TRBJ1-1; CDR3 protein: CASTGQGGTEAFF; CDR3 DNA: TGTGCCAGCACCGGACAGGGGGGCACTGAAGCTTTCTTT
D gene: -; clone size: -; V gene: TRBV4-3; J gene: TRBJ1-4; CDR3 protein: CASSQQGNEKLFF; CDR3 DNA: TGCGCCAGCAGCCAGCAGGGTAATGAAAAACTGTTTTTT
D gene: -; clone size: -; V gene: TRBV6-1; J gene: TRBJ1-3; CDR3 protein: CASSEPTGAGNTIYF; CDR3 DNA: TGTGCCAGCAGTGAGCCCACAGGAGCCGGAAACACCATATATTTT
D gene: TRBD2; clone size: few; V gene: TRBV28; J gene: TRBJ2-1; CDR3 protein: CASRGLAPNNEQFF; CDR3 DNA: TGTGCCAGCAGAGGACTAGCGCCCAACAATGAGCAGTTCTTC
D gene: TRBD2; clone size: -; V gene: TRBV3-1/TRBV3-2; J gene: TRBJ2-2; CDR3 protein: CASTLASGTSNGELFF; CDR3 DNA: TGTGCCAGCACCCTGGCTAGCGGGACCTCCAACGGGGAGCTGTTTTTT
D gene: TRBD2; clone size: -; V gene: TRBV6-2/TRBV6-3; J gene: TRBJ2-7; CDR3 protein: CASSKDIAGRFSYEQYF; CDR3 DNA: TGTGCCAGCAGTAAGGATATAGCGGGACGTTTCTCCTACGAGCAGTACTTC
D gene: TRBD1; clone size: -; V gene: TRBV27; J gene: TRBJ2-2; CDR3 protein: CASSRTLDRGQGGELFF; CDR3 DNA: TGTGCCAGCAGCCGAACCTTAGACAGGGGGCAAGGCGGGGAGCTGTTTTTT
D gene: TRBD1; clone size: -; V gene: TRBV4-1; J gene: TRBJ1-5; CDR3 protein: CASSQDWDRGGNQPQHF; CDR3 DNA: TGCGCCAGCAGCCAAGACTGGGACAGGGGTGGCAATCAGCCCCAGCATTTT
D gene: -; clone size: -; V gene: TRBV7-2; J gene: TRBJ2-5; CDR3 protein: CASSPVGVSETQYF; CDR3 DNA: TGTGCCAGCAGCCCCGTGGGCGTTTCAGAGACCCAGTACTTC
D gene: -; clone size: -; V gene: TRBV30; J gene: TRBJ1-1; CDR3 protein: CAWSDRMNTEAFF; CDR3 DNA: TGTGCCTGGAGTGACAGGATGAACACTGAAGCTTTCTTT
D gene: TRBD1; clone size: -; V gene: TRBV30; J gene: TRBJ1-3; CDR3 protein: CAWSRDRGGNTIYF; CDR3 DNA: TGTGCCTGGAGTAGAGACAGGGGCGGAAACACCATATATTTT
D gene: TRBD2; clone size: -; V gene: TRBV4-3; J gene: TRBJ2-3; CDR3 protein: CASSQGPGRGSTDTQYF; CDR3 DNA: TGCGCCAGCAGCCAAGGTCCGGGGAGGGGAAGCACAGATACGCAGTATTTT
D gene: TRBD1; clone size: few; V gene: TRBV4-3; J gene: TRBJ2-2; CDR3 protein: CASSFLTGGIGELFF; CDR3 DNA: TGCGCCAGCAGCTTCCTCACAGGGGGCATCGGGGAGCTGTTTTTT
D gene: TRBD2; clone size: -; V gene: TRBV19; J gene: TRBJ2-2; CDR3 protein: CASSPRLAATGELFF; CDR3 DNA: TGTGCCAGTAGTCCCCGACTAGCGGCGACCGGGGAGCTGTTTTTT
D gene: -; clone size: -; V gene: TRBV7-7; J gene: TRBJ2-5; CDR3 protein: CASSLAWGSGETQYF; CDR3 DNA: TGTGCTAGCAGCTTAGCGTGGGGTAGCGGAGAGACCCAGTACTTC
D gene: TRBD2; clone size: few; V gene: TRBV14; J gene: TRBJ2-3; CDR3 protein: CASSQETGRRTDTQYF; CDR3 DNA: TGTGCCAGCAGCCAAGAAACCGGGAGGAGGACAGATACGCAGTATTTT
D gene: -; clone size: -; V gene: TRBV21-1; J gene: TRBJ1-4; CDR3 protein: CASRYHGTHEKLFF; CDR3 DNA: TGTGCCAGCAGATATCACGGGACACATGAAAAACTGTTTTTT
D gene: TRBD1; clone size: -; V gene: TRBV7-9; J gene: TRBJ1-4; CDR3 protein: CASSSLTGLGNEKLFF; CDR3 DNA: TGTGCCAGCAGCTCCCTGACAGGGCTGGGTAATGAAAAACTGTTTTTT
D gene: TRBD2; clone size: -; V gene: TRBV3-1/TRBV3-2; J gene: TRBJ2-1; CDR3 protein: CASSQGRTSGRSNEQFF; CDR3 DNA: TGTGCCAGCAGCCAAGGCAGGACTAGCGGGAGATCGAATGAGCAGTTCTTC
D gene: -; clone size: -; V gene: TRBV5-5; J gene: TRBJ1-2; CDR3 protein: CASSLELLRGDYGYTF; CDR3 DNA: TGTGCCAGCAGCTTGGAACTCCTCAGGGGCGACTATGGCTACACCTTC
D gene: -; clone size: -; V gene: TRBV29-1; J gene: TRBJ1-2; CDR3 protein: CSVLGPYGYTF; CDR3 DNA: TGCAGCGTTTTGGGGCCCTATGGCTACACCTTC
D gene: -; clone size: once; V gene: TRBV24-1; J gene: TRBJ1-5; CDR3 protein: CATSRPGGSNQPQHF; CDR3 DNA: TGTGCCACCAGCAGACCTGGGGGCTCTAATCAGCCCCAGCATTTT
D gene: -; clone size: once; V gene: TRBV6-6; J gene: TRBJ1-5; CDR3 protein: CASSGPGTDLRPQHF; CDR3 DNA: TGTGCCAGCAGTGGCCCCGGGACTGACCTTCGGCCCCAGCATTTT
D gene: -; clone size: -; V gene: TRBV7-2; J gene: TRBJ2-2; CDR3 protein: CASSLVPSAVGELFF; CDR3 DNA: TGTGCCAGCAGCTTAGTTCCTAGCGCGGTCGGGGAGCTGTTTTTT
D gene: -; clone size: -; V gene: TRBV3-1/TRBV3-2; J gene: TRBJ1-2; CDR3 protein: CASSPDETFGATF; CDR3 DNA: TGTGCCAGCAGCCCAGACGAGACATTCGGCGCAACCTTC
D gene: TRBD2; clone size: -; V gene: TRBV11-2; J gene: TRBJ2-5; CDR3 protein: CASSLGASGSQETQYF; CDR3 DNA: TGTGCCAGCAGCTTAGGAGCTAGCGGTTCCCAAGAGACCCAGTACTTC
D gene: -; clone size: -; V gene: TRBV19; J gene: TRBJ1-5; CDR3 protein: CASSTTGNSNQPQHF; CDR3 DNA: TGTGCCAGTAGTACTACAGGGAATAGCAATCAGCCCCAGCATTTT
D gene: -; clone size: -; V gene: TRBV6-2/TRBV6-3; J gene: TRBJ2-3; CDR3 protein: CASSPQGQFQSTDTQYF; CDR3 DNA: TGTGCCAGCAGCCCTCAGGGACAATTTCAGAGCACAGATACGCAGTATTTT
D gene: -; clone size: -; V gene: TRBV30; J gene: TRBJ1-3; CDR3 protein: CACPGRFSGNTIYF; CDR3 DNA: TGTGCCTGCCCAGGCCGGTTCTCTGGAAACACCATATATTTT
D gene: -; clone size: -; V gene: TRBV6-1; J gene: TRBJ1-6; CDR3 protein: CASSEWQRNSPLHF; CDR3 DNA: TGTGCCAGCAGTGAATGGCAGCGAAATTCACCCCTCCACTTT
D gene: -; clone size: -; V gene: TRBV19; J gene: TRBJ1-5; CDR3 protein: CASSLVGASNQPQHF; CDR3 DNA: TGTGCCAGCTCCCTAGTGGGGGCAAGCAATCAGCCCCAGCATTTT
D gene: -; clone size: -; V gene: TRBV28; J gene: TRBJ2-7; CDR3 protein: CASSSINGGADEQYF; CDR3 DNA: TGTGCCAGCAGTTCGATTAATGGGGGGGCCGACGAGCAGTACTTC
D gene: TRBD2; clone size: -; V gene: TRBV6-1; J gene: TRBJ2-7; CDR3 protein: CASSEGLVTHEQYF; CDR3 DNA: TGTGCCAGCAGTGAGGGACTAGTAACGCACGAGCAGTACTTC
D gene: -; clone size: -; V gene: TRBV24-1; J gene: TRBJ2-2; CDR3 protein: CATSGSGTRTSGELFF; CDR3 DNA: TGTGCCACCAGTGGCTCCGGGACAAGGACGTCCGGGGAGCTGTTTTTT
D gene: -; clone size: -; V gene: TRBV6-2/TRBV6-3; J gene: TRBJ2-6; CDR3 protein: CASSYRGGANVLTF; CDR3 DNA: TGTGCCAGCAGTTACAGGGGTGGGGCCAACGTCCTGACTTTC
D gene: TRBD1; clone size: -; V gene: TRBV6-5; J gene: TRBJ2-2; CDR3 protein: CASSWNGQGNGELFF; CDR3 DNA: TGTGCCAGCAGTTGGAACGGACAGGGGAACGGGGAGCTGTTTTTT
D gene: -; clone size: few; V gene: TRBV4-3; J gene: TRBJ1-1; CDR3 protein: CASSQTQNTEAFF; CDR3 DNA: TGCGCCAGCAGCCAAACACAGAACACTGAAGCTTTCTTT
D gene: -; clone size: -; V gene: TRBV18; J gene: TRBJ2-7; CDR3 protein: CASSPPGIPYEQYF; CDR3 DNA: TGTGCCAGCTCACCCCCGGGGATCCCCTACGAGCAGTACTTC
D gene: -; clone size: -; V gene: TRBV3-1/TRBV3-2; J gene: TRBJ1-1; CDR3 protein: CASSQGQRTAFF; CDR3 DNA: TGTGCCAGCAGCCAAGGCCAGAGGACTGCTTTCTTT
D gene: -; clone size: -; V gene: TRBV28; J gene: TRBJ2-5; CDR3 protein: CASSSSGEGQETQYF; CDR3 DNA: TGTGCCAGCAGTTCCTCGGGGGAAGGACAAGAGACCCAGTACTTC
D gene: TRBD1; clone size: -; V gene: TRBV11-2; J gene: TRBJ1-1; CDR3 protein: CASSLVVRAGGVEAFF; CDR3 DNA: TGTGCCAGCAGCTTAGTCGTCCGGGCAGGGGGCGTTGAAGCTTTCTTT
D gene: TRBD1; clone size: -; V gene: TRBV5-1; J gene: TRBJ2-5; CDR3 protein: CASRQGTETQYF; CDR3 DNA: TGCGCCTCCCGACAGGGGACGGAGACCCAGTACTTC
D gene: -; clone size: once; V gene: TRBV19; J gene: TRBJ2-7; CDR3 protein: CASSANPGVEQYF; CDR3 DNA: TGTGCCAGTAGCGCGAACCCGGGGGTCGAGCAGTACTTC
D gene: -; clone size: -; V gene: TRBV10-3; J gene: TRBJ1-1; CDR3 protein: CAIGRAEEAFF; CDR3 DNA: TGTGCCATCGGGCGCGCCGAGGAAGCTTTCTTT
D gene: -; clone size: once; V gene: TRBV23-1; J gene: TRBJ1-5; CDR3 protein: CASSQGWGGPNQPQHF; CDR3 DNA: TGCGCCAGCAGTCAGGGATGGGGAGGGCCCAATCAGCCCCAGCATTTT
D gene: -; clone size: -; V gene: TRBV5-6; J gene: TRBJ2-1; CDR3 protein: CASSESRLGGQFF; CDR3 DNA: TGTGCCAGCAGCGAATCCCGACTCGGCGGGCAGTTCTTC
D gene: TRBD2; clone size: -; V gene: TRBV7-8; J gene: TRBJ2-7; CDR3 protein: CASSSPRGTSIEQYF; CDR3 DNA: TGTGCCAGCAGCTCCCCGCGGGGGACTAGTATCGAGCAGTACTTC
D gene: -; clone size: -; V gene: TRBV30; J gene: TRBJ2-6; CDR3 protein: CAFPKPGANVLTF; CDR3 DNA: TGTGCCTTTCCGAAGCCTGGGGCCAACGTCCTGACTTTC
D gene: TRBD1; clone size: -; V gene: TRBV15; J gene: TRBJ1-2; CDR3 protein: CATSRSGTGGPGYTF; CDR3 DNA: TGTGCCACCAGCAGATCCGGGACAGGAGGCCCTGGCTACACCTTC
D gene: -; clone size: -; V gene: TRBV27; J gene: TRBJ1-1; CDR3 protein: CASSWGTSLGTEAFF; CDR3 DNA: TGTGCCAGCAGTTGGGGCACTAGCTTAGGCACTGAAGCTTTCTTT